This T cell receptor (beta chain) was retrieved from a study of cytomegalovirus exposure and HLA in healthy donors. The primer mix had 60 Vbeta and 13 Jbeta primers. Repertoires were generated with immunoSEQ multiplex PCR, while TCRdb's copy carries only in-frame clones and drops some. The sample comprises tens of thousands of clones, 40% to 50% of which are singletons, and 1.5% to 2.5% rests with the top ten. Per the germline V gene, CDR1 is MGHRA and CDR2 is YSYEKL. Trimming left V 0 bases short and J 2 bases short, with 10 bases between. This CDR3 spans 15 amino acids. The chain employs TRBV4-1 and TRBJ1-2; D may be TRBD1 (5 bases). Input material: PBMCs. This sequence originates from a woman aged 50 to 60 in good health and CMV-seronegative. This CDR3 is CASSQEWSGNYGYTF. CDR3 bases: TGCGCCAGCAGCCAAGAGTGGTCAGGGAACTATGGCTACACCTTC.